This T cell receptor (beta chain) is drawn from a study of blood T cell repertoires in COVID-19. Study at large: Whether acute or convalescent, the COVID-19 samples came from the United States, Italy and Spain. Sources were T cells, B-cell-depleted T cells, or PBMCs; the material itself was cDNA or gDNA.

Authors' processing steps: For nucleated cells, counts were estimated from reference gene primer amplification. The assay was immunoSEQ multiplex PCR, and TCRdb's table has in-frame clones only and misses some. V and J calls and clone size are copied from that table; D and trimming were computed from the DNA. The profile shows about 68,000 clones, 84% of them singletons. The sequence was obtained from a man in his fifties or sixties with active COVID-19. The sample taken for sequencing was peripheral blood.

CDR3 in DNA: TGTGCCAGCAGCCAAGAATTGGGGACAGGGGGAGATGGTGCTTTCTTT. Translated: CASSQELGTGGDGAFF. The J gene is TRBJ1-1, the V gene TRBV4-2; 11 nucleotides agree with TRBD1. V lost 0 bases to trimming and J lost 11 bases; unmatched junction nucleotides: 11. Germline V gene data show CDR1 as LGHNA and CDR2 as YNFKEQ. There are 16 residues in the CDR3.